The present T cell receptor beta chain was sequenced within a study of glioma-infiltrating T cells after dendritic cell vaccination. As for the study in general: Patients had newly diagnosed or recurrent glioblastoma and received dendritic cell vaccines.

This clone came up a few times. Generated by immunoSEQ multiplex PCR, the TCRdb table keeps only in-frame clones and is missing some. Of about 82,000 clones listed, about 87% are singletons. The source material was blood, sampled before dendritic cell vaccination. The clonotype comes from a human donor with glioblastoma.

Here the CDR3 DNA reads TGTGCCAGCAGCTTAGGGACAGGGACCAACTATGGCTACACCTTC. Translation: CASSLGTGTNYGYTF. The gene calls are TRBV7-6 and TRBJ1-2; 8 positions agree with TRBD1. The germline V gene encodes CDR1 SGHVS and CDR2 FNYEAQ. V lost 1 base, J lost 2 bases, and 3 bases stayed unmatched. This CDR3 is built from 15 residues.